This TCR beta chain is from a study of blood T cell repertoires in COVID-19. The germline V gene encodes CDR1 MNHEY and CDR2 SMNVEV (reference sequence). V lost 6 bases and J lost 7; bases outside the gene matches: 6. The CDR3 is made up of 14 amino acids. Original methodology: Researchers report that nucleated cell counts were estimated from reference gene primer amplification. Libraries were prepared by immunoSEQ multiplex PCR; TCRdb keeps only in-frame clonotypes and omits some of them. The DNA was the basis for D and trimming; V, J and clone size are from that table. The sample lists nearly 200,000 clones, 80% to 85% seen once, with 7.5% in the top ten. Everyone who took part was roughly 18 to 89 years old, and they came from roughly 25 US areas. Clinical history as reported by participants underpinned cohort assignment.

The receptor was derived from a man aged 35 to 55 who had recovered from COVID-19. Sequencing was carried out using PBMCs or T cells enriched from blood (not recorded which). This chain joins TRBV27 and TRBJ1-6; 7 positions match TRBD1. CDR3 region: CASRVTGYNSPLHF. CDR3 DNA: TGTGCCAGCAGGGTGACAGGGTACAATTCACCCCTCCACTTT.